This TCR beta chain appears in the sequencing data of a study of shared T cell receptors in the human thymus. Assay used: immunoSEQ multiplex PCR; TCRdb lists only in-frame clones, some missing. The sample consists of hundreds of thousands of clones, 87% of them appearing once. Losses at the gene ends were 4 bases for V and 1 base for J; bases not matched to a gene: 4. Per germline, CDR1 SGHRS and CDR2 YFSETQ. The CDR3 is 15 residues long. The data were also submitted as part of a second study, on human thymus T cells. That publication notes: Immunologically healthy infants in Finland undergoing congenital heart defect surgery were the donors. Resections from corrective heart surgery provided thymus tissue. Thymic and blood repertoires seemed to show skewed V and J gene use.

The TCR sequence derives from a boy under two years old with a congenital heart defect. The genes are TRBV5-1 and TRBJ2-3, with 9 bases lining up with TRBD2. The specimen sequenced was thymocytes. The CDR3: CASSPLAGGTDTQYF. CDR3 coding DNA: TGCGCCAGCAGCCCGTTAGCGGGAGGCACAGATACGCAGTATTTT.